This T cell receptor beta chain was identified in a study of siplizumab effects on memory and regulatory T cells. Study details: The study paired mixed lymphocyte reactions, running them with siplizumab at 1 ug/mL or without drug. Study-level results: A major contribution to the alloresponse seemed to be made by naive T cells, which seemed more diverse than memory cells.

Repertoires were generated with immunoSEQ multiplex PCR, while TCRdb's copy carries only in-frame clones and drops some. The sample holds 12,000 or so clones, roughly half seen once. V lost 2 bases to trimming and J lost 0 bases, with 8 bases between them. The CDR3 totals 14 residues. Germline CDR1 MNHEY, CDR2 SMNVEV (reference sequence). A note on this clone: The target antigen is unknown.

Kept together in coculture, the mixed lymphocyte reaction cells spent 6 days at 37°C. Specimen: CFSE-low (dividing) CD8+ T cells sorted from an allogeneic mixed lymphocyte reaction. This clonotype was sampled from a human donor in good health; the cells came from an allogeneic mixed lymphocyte reaction. Some clones in this sample may be carry-over from other donors' samples. This chain joins TRBV27 and TRBJ2-7; tentatively, D is TRBD2 (5 bases). The CDR3 is CASSLSGSSYEQYF. CDR3 bases: TGTGCCAGCAGTTTAAGTGGGAGCTCCTACGAGCAGTACTTC.